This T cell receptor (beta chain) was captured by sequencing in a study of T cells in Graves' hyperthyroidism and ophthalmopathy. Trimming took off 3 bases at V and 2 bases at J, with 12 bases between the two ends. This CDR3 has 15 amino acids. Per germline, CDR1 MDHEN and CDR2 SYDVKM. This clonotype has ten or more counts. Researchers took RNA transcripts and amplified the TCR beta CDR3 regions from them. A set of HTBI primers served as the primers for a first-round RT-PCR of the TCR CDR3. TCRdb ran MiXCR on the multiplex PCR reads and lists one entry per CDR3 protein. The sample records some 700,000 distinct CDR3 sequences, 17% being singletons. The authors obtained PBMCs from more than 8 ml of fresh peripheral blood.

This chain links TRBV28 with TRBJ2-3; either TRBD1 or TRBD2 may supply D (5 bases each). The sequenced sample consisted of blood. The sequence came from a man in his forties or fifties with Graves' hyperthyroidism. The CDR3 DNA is TGTGCCAGCAGTTTTCGAACGGGGCTCACAGATACGCAGTATTTT. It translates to CASSFRTGLTDTQYF.